Following are 31 T cell receptor beta chains from one sample sequenced in a study of blood T cells in healthy people across ages. Primers used in a second PCR of about 7 to 12 cycles were a sample-barcoded 5' primer and a J-beta primer mix. TCRdb passed the 5' RACE reads through MiXCR, listing each CDR3 protein once. Of just under 900,000 distinct CDR3 sequences in the sample, under 30% are singletons; the top ten hold approximately 15%. Sequenced sample: blood. These receptors all stem from a woman of 80 years or more in good health.

The chain employs TRBV9 and TRBJ2-7; 7 bases fit TRBD1. The better agreement between TRBJ2-5 and the DNA end casts doubt on the J call. Germline CDR1 reads SGDLS; CDR2 reads YYNGEE. The CDR3 is 16 amino acids. CDR3 nucleotides: TGTGCCAGCAGCGTCAAATGGGGCAGGGGGACAGAGACCCAGTACTTC. This codes for CASSVKWGRGTETQYF.

As concerns this clonotype: The junction does not match germline at one end; this may be a read error. J is TRBJ1-6 and V is TRBV6-2 or TRBV6-3; D not resolved. The CDR3 has 14 amino acids. Germline V gene sequence: CDR1 MNHEY, CDR2 SVGEGT. The CDR3 sequence is CAGSYLQRNSPLHF. DNA for the CDR3: TGTGCCGGCAGTTACCTACAGCGAAATTCACCCCTCCACTTT.

This clonotype was seen just once. It may be a read error: a sequence one base away is much more abundant. The rearrangement uses TRBV4-3 and TRBJ2-7, with D perhaps matching TRBD1 (6 bases). The CDR3 spans 15 residues. The germline CDR1 and CDR2 sequences are LGHNA and YSLEER. The CDR3 protein is CASNQGVQGSYEQYF. The CDR3 DNA follows: TGCGCCAGCAACCAAGGGGTACAGGGATCCTACGAGCAGTACTTC.

This clonotype was observed a handful of times. The CDR3 bases are TGTGCCAGCAGCCCTACGGTAGAGACCCAGTACTTC. Its protein product is CASSPTVETQYF. The chain couples TRBV6-5 to TRBJ2-5, with D uncertain. Germline CDR1 MNHEY, CDR2 SVGAGI. Trimming left V 6 bases short and J 4 bases short, with 9 bases between. The CDR3 consists of 12 residues.

This clonotype has a count of ten or more. The V call is TRBV6-6, the J call TRBJ1-6; weak D call: TRBD1 (5 bases). CDR1 MNHNY and CDR2 SVGAGI come from the germline V gene (reference sequence). The CDR3 runs 12 residues. The V and J ends lost 6 bases and 10 bases respectively, with 10 bases between them. CDR3 amino acids: CASRPRDSPLHF. CDR3 nucleotide sequence: TGTGCCAGCAGACCCAGGGACTCACCCCTCCACTTT.

Turning to this clonotype: The CDR3 end shows no conserved phenylalanine or tryptophan, and so a read error is likely. CDR3: CASSPGGGANTGELFC. CDR3 bases: TGTGCCAGCAGCCCGGGCGGGGGAGCGAACACCGGGGAGCTGTTTTGT. This sequence joins TRBV7-2 and TRBJ2-2; 7 bases line up with TRBD2. The CDR3 spans 16 residues. The V and J ends lost 5 bases and 0 bases, in that order; junction bases with no gene match: 6. Germline lookup yields CDR1 SGHTA and CDR2 FQGNSA.

In regard to this clonotype: Its ends do not fully match the called genes, so a read error is possible. The chain has TRBV5-4 and TRBJ1-4; 8 bases match TRBD1. This CDR3 contains 16 residues. Looked up from germline, CDR1 is SGHNT and CDR2 is YYREEE (reference sequence). CDR3 sequence reads: CTSRPDQGAQNEKLFF. The DNA of the CDR3 is TGTACCAGCAGGCCGGACCAGGGGGCCCAGAATGAAAAACTGTTTTTT.

V is TRBV6-5 and J is TRBJ2-2, with 9 bases that match TRBD1. CDR1 and CDR2 from the germline V gene are MNHEY and SVGAGI. V was clipped by 0 bases and J by 1 base; unmatched bases: 3. The CDR3 has 17 residues. The CDR3 DNA follows: TGTGCCAGCAGTTACTCACAGGGGGCGGGGAACACCGGGGAGCTGTTTTTT. Translating gives CASSYSQGAGNTGELFF.

This clonotype occurred many times. This sequence joins TRBV3-1 and TRBJ1-2; TRBD1 agrees at 7 bases. Germline V lookup: CDR1 LGHDT, CDR2 YNNKEL (reference sequence). The J segment lost 3 bases and the V segment lost 0 bases, leaving 4 bases of the junction unmatched. CDR3 size: 15 residues. The DNA for the CDR3 is TGTGCCAGCAGCCAAGAAGTGACAGGGTACTATGGCTACACCTTC. As protein: CASSQEVTGYYGYTF.

This clonotype was picked up a small number of times. The rearrangement links TRBV12-3 or TRBV12-4 to TRBJ1-2; D perhaps matches TRBD1 (5 bases). CDR3 length equals 13 residues. Trimming left V 4 bases short and J 8 bases short, with 14 bases between. The CDR3 sequence: CASSYGRGGGYTF. Written as DNA, the CDR3 is TGTGCCAGCAGTTATGGACGGGGGGGAGGCTACACCTTC.

The chain joins TRBV6-4 to TRBJ2-1; 7 bases match TRBD1. The CDR3 sequence is 14 residues long. V lost 4 bases to trimming and J lost 5 bases; unmatched junction nucleotides: 5. Germline V lookup: CDR1 MRHNA, CDR2 SNTAGT. CDR3 loop: CASSGTGRNNEQFF. In nucleotides, the CDR3 is TGTGCCAGCAGTGGGACAGGACGTAACAATGAGCAGTTCTTC.

In its sample, this clonotype was seen many times. The V call is TRBV4-2, the J call TRBJ2-7; possible D gene TRBD1, 5 bases. Germline values: CDR1 LGHNA, CDR2 YNFKEQ. Trimming cost V 1 base and J 0 bases, with 13 bases left between them. The CDR3 has 16 residues. The CDR3 region is CASSQGRTLSSYEQYF. In DNA form, the CDR3 reads TGTGCCAGCAGCCAAGGAAGGACACTGAGCTCCTACGAGCAGTACTTC.

This clonotype was counted many times. V usage is TRBV30 and J usage is TRBJ1-2; TRBD1 matches at 7 bases. The V segment lost 3 bases and the J segment 4 bases; nucleotides outside the gene matches: 2. CDR1 and CDR2 from the germline V gene are GTSNPN and SVGIG (reference sequence). CDR3 length: 12 amino acids. CDR3 bases: TGTGCCTGGAGCAGGGGGAGCTATGGCTACACCTTC. Amino acids: CAWSRGSYGYTF.

This clonotype was counted a few times. The chain has TRBV7-9 and TRBJ2-3; 7 bases agree with TRBD1. J gave up 0 bases and V 5 bases, and 11 bases lay outside the gene matches. This CDR3 spans 17 amino acids. The germline V gene has CDR1 SEHNR and CDR2 FQNEAQ (reference sequence). As DNA, the CDR3 is TGTGCCAGCAGCCCCAGAGGGACAGAAGATAGCACAGATACGCAGTATTTT. Residues: CASSPRGTEDSTDTQYF.

The chain couples TRBV12-3 or TRBV12-4 to TRBJ1-1, with TRBD1 identical over 7 bases. Unmatched junction bases numbered 5, after V lost 5 bases and J lost 5 bases. The CDR3 contains 13 residues. The chain's CDR3 is CASSRTGWTEAFF. The CDR3 nucleotides read TGTGCCAGCAGTCGGACAGGATGGACTGAAGCTTTCTTT.

The rearrangement uses TRBV7-9 and TRBJ2-1; either TRBD1 or TRBD2 may fit D (6 bases each). CDR1 SEHNR and CDR2 FQNEAQ come from the germline V gene (reference sequence). Deletions cut 8 bases from V and 3 bases from J, with 17 bases between. CDR3 size: 15 residues. The CDR3 region has the DNA TGTGCCAGCGCAGCGAGGGGGGCTGACTACAATGAGCAGTTCTTC. Translation gives CASAARGADYNEQFF.

This clonotype was recorded many times. The rearrangement uses TRBV20-1 and TRBJ1-2; D is undetermined. CDR3 length: 12 amino acids. From germline, CDR1 is DFQATT and CDR2 SNEGSKA (reference sequence). Trimming removed 0 bases at V and 5 bases at J, with 7 bases between. CDR3 sequence: CSAREPPYGYTF. CDR3 DNA: TGCAGTGCTAGAGAACCACCTTATGGCTACACCTTC.

This clonotype has just a few counts. J is TRBJ1-1 and V is TRBV7-8, with D unclear. The V end lost 5 bases, the J end lost 0 bases, and 10 bases lay between the germline ends. The CDR3 is 14 amino acids. Germline V gives CDR1 SGHVS, CDR2 FQNEAQ. In DNA form, the CDR3 reads TGTGCCAGCAGCCGATTGTCGATGAACACTGAAGCTTTCTTT. Amino acids: CASSRLSMNTEAFF.

The chain links TRBV7-8 to TRBJ1-2; D ambiguous. Looked up from germline, CDR1 is SGHVS and CDR2 is FQNEAQ. V dropped 2 bases and J dropped 8 bases, with 12 bases sitting between them. This CDR3 has 13 amino acids. The CDR3 DNA sequence: TGTGCCAGCAGCTTAAATGAAGGCGGCGGCTACACCTTC. Amino acids: CASSLNEGGGYTF.

This chain joins TRBV19 and TRBJ1-4; 8 positions agree with TRBD1. The CDR3 consists of 15 residues. In germline, CDR1 is LNHDA, CDR2 SQIVND (reference sequence). With V trimmed by 5 bases and J by 1 base, 3 bases remained unmatched. The CDR3 loop reads CASSFRGRTNEKLFF. DNA of the CDR3: TGTGCCAGTAGTTTCAGGGGGCGAACTAATGAAAAACTGTTTTTT.

This clonotype was counted at least ten times. This chain links TRBV20-1 with TRBJ1-6, with 11 bases fitting TRBD1. Looked up from germline, CDR1 is DFQATT and CDR2 is SNEGSKA (reference sequence). CDR3 length: 19 amino acids. The V gene end was trimmed by 6 bases and the J gene end by 5 bases; junction bases not matched to a gene: 18. CDR3 in amino acids: CSATDRGRALAGNNSPLHF. CDR3 nucleotide sequence: TGCAGTGCCACGGACAGGGGGCGAGCACTTGCAGGGAATAATTCACCCCTCCACTTT.

In regard to this clonotype: Germline and junction disagree at one end, which may indicate a read error. The J gene is TRBJ1-2, the V gene TRBV9; D unclear. Germline V gives CDR1 SGDLS, CDR2 YYNGEE. CDR3 length: 14 residues. The CDR3, as DNA: TGTGCCAGCAGCCCCGGAGGGTTGGGTGTTGGCCACACCTTC. It codes for CASSPGGLGVGHTF.

This clonotype occurred a few times. The chain uses TRBV6-5 and TRBJ1-3; D remains ambiguous. V lost 5 bases, J lost 0 bases, and 8 bases lay in between. CDR3 size: 14 residues. Looked up from germline, CDR1 is MNHEY and CDR2 is SVGAGI. The CDR3: CASSAHLSGNTIYF. DNA of the CDR3: TGTGCCAGCAGTGCGCACCTCTCTGGAAACACCATATATTTT.

This clonotype was seen repeatedly, ten times or more. The chain carries TRBV28 and TRBJ1-4; no reliable D call. This CDR3 has 14 residues. Germline V CDR1 and CDR2: MDHEN, SYDVKM. V dropped 3 bases and J dropped 1 base, with 6 bases sitting between them. The CDR3 nucleotides are TGTGCCAGCAGTTTTTGGAGAACTAATGAAAAACTGTTTTTT. This codes for CASSFWRTNEKLFF.

This sequence joins TRBV12-3 or TRBV12-4 and TRBJ2-7; D call uncertain. CDR3 length: 13 amino acids. Trimming pared 3 bases from V and 6 bases from J, leaving 12 bases between. This chain's CDR3 is CASSLADVGEQYF. In DNA form, the CDR3 reads TGTGCCAGCAGTTTGGCGGACGTCGGCGAGCAGTACTTC.

This clonotype came up many times. The V call is TRBV3-1, the J call TRBJ2-6; D is tentatively TRBD1 or TRBD2 (5 bases each). The CDR3 loop spans 18 amino acids. Germline CDR1 and CDR2: LGHDT and YNNKEL (reference sequence). The V gene lost 3 bases and the J gene lost 0 bases, with 15 bases spanning the gap. The CDR3 DNA follows: TGTGCCAGCAGCCATTGGGGACCGCGGAGCTCTGGGGCCAACGTCCTGACTTTC. It translates to CASSHWGPRSSGANVLTF.

This chain links TRBV7-2 with TRBJ2-5; D is ambiguous. Germline loops: CDR1 SGHTA, CDR2 FQGNSA. V shed 3 bases and J shed 1 base, with 9 bases lying between them. The CDR3 is 14 residues long. CDR3 bases: TGTGCCAGCAGCTTTCAACCGGGCCAAGAGACCCAGTACTTC. This gives the protein CASSFQPGQETQYF.

The V call is TRBV9, the J call TRBJ1-5, with D perhaps matching TRBD1 (5 bases). Germline V CDR1 and CDR2: SGDLS, YYNGEE. The CDR3 length is 15 residues. V lost 0 bases to trimming and J lost 3 bases, with 10 bases between them. The chain's CDR3 is CASSVDGAANQPQHF. In DNA, the CDR3 is TGTGCCAGCAGCGTAGACGGGGCTGCCAATCAGCCCCAGCATTTT.

This chain uses TRBV5-1 with TRBJ2-4, with 7 bases matching TRBD1. The last part of the DNA fits TRBJ2-7 better; the J call may be wrong. This CDR3 has 14 amino acids. Germline V gene sequence: CDR1 SGHRS, CDR2 YFSETQ. The CDR3 spells CASSSPGTAYEQYF. CDR3 coding DNA: TGCGCCAGCAGCTCGCCCGGGACAGCCTACGAGCAGTACTTC.

This clonotype was recorded only once. V is TRBV11-3 and J is TRBJ2-5; D call uncertain. V shed 0 bases and J shed 1 base, with 12 bases lying between them. This CDR3 comprises 16 residues. The germline V gene has CDR1 SGHNT and CDR2 YENEEA. The CDR3 DNA reads as TGTGCCAGCAGCTTAGATGGATTAAGGGTCCAAGAGACCCAGTACTTC. Its translation is CASSLDGLRVQETQYF.

At least ten counts were recorded for this clonotype. V gene TRBV6-5 combines with J gene TRBJ2-7; D not certain. With 2 bases removed from V and 2 bases from J, the gap between germline ends came to 10 bases. The CDR3 sequence is 14 residues long. Per germline, CDR1 MNHEY and CDR2 SVGAGI. Written as DNA, the CDR3 is TGTGCCAGCAGTTACCGGAGCCCTCCCTACGAGCAGTACTTC. Translating it yields CASSYRSPPYEQYF.